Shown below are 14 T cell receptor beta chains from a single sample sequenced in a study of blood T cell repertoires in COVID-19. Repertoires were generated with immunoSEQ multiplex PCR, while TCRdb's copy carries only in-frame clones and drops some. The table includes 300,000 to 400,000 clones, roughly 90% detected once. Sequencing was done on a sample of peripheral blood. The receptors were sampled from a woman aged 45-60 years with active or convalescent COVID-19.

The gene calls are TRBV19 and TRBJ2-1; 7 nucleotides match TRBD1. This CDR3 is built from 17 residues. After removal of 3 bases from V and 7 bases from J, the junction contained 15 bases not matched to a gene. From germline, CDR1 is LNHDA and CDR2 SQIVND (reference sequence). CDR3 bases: TGTGCCAGTAGTATTCGGAGGACAGGCTTGGTGGGGAATGAGCAGTTCTTC. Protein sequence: CASSIRRTGLVGNEQFF.

The CDR3 DNA follows: TGTGCCAGCAGCCGACGGACCACTAGGTGGACTAGCTCGGGTACCTACGAGCAGTACTTC. Its translation: CASSRRTTRWTSSGTYEQYF. The genes are TRBV6-6 and TRBJ2-7; 8 bases map to TRBD2. Per the germline V gene, CDR1 is MNHNY and CDR2 is SVGAGI (reference sequence). This CDR3 contains 20 residues. Trimming removed 6 bases from V and 2 bases from J; junction bases left unmatched: 24.

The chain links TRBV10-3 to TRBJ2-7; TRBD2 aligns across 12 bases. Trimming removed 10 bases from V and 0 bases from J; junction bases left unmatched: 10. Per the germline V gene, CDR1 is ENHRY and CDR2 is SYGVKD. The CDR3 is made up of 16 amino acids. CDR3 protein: CATSIMTSGSSYEQYF. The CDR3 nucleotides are TGTGCCACCAGCATAATGACTAGCGGGAGCTCCTACGAGCAGTACTTC.

The DNA of the CDR3 is TGTGCCAGCAGTGAAGCCTTACAGACCAATCAGCCCCAGCATTTT. This codes for CASSEALQTNQPQHF. The genes are TRBV6-1 and TRBJ1-5; D is undetermined. The V and J ends lost 0 bases and 3 bases respectively, with 9 bases between them. The CDR3 totals 15 residues. The germline CDR1 and CDR2 sequences are MNHNS and SASEGT.

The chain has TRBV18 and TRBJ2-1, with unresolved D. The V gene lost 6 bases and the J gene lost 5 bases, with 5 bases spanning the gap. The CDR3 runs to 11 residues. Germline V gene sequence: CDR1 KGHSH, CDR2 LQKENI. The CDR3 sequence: CASSLNNEQFF. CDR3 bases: TGTGCCAGCTCTCTTAACAATGAGCAGTTCTTC.

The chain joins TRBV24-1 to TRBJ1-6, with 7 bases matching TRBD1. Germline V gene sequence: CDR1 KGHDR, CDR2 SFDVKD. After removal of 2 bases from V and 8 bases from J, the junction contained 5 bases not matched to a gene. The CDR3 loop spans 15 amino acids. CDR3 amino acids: CATSDSQGVHSPLHF. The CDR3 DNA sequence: TGTGCCACCAGTGATTCCCAGGGGGTTCATTCACCCCTCCACTTT.

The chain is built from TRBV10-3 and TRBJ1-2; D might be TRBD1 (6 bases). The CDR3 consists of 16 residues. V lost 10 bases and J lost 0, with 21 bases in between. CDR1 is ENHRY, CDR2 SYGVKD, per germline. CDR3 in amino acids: CATYQNTGMANYGYTF. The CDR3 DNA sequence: TGTGCCACCTATCAAAATACAGGGATGGCTAACTATGGCTACACCTTC.

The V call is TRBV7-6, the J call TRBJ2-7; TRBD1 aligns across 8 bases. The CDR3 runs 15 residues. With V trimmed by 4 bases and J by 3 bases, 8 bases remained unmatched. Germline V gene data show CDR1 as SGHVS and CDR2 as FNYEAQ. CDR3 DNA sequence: TGTGCCAGCAGCTCATTCCCGGGACAGGACTACGAGCAGTACTTC. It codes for CASSSFPGQDYEQYF.

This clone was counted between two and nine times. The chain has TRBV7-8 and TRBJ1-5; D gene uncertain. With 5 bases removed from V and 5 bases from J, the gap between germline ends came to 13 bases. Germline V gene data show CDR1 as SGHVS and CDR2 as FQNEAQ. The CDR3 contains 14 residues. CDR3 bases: TGTGCCAGCAGCCACGACAAATCCTATCAGCCCCAGCATTTT. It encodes CASSHDKSYQPQHF.

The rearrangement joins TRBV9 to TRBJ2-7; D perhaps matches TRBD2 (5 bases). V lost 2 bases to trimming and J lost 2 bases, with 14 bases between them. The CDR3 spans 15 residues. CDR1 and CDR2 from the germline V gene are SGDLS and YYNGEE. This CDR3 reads CASSVSVEGAYEQYF. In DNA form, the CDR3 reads TGTGCCAGCAGCGTTTCCGTTGAGGGTGCCTACGAGCAGTACTTC.

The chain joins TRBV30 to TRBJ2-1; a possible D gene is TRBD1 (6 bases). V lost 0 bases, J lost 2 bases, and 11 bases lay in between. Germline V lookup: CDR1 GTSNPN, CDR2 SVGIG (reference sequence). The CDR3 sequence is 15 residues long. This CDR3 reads CAWSVVGGPYNEQFF. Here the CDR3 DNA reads TGTGCCTGGAGTGTGGTAGGGGGTCCCTACAATGAGCAGTTCTTC.

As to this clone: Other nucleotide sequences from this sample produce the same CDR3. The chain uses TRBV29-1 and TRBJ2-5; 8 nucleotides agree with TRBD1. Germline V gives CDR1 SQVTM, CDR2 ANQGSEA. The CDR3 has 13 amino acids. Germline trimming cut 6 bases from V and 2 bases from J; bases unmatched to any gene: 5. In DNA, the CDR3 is TGCAGCGTCCTACAGGGGGGACAAGAGACCCAGTACTTC. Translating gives CSVLQGGQETQYF.

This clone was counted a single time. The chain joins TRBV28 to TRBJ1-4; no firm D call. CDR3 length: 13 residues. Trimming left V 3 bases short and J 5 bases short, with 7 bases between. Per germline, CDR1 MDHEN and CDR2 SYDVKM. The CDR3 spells CASSLWQNEKLFF. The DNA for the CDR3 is TGTGCCAGCAGTTTGTGGCAGAATGAAAAACTGTTTTTT.

CDR3 sequence reads: CADSPSNQPQHF. DNA for the CDR3: TGTGCAGACAGTCCCAGCAATCAGCCCCAGCATTTT. This chain links TRBV28 with TRBJ1-5, with D perhaps matching TRBD1 (5 bases). The CDR3 is 12 amino acids. From germline, CDR1 is MDHEN and CDR2 SYDVKM. Drawing the rest from reference TRBV28 and TRBJ1-5, the complete variable domain is DVKVTQSSRYLVKRTGEKVFLECVQDMDHENMFWYRQDPGLGLRLIYFSYDVKMKEKGDIPEGYSVSREKKERFSLILESASTNQTSMYLCADSPSNQPQHFGDGTRLSIL.